A selection of T cell receptor beta chains follows, all from one sample in a study of blood T cell repertoires in COVID-19. Data came from immunoSEQ multiplex PCR; TCRdb stores just in-frame clones and leaves some out. The sample shows around 270,000 clones, around 88% of them seen only once. Sequences were obtained from peripheral blood. These TCRs come from a man younger than 45 with acute or convalescent COVID-19. CDR3s include the opening cysteine and the closing phenylalanine or tryptophan. The D gene is left open where the match is weak. Size tells how often a clone was seen (once, few, many) or the class of an expanded clone, and some rows leave it out.

- | - | TRBJ2-1 | TRBV11-1 | TGTGCCAGCAGCTTCTCCGGGGGAGTTGAGCAGTTCTTC | CASSFSGGVEQFF
- | TRBD1 | TRBJ2-7 | TRBV28 | TGTGCCAGCACCCCCCCATTTGGACAGGGAGGAACCTACGAGCAGTACTTC | CASTPPFGQGGTYEQYF
- | TRBD1 | TRBJ2-7 | TRBV10-3 | TGTGCCATCAGTGAGTTACAGGGGACCTACGAGCAGTACTTC | CAISELQGTYEQYF
once | TRBD1 | TRBJ1-2 | TRBV6-6 | TGTGCCAGCAGGCGATCAACCGGGACAGCGTCTAACTATGGCTACACCTTC | CASRRSTGTASNYGYTF
- | TRBD2 | TRBJ2-1 | TRBV28 | TGTGCCAGCAGCCTTAGCGGGAGTTACAATGAGCAGTTCTTC | CASSLSGSYNEQFF
- | - | TRBJ2-6 | TRBV5-4 | TGTGCCAGCAGCTTATACGGAGCTGGGGCCAACGTCCTGACTTTC | CASSLYGAGANVLTF
- | TRBD1 | TRBJ1-6 | TRBV13 | TGTGCCAGCAGCCAGGGGACAGGGCAATCACCCCTCCACTTT | CASSQGTGQSPLHF
- | - | TRBJ2-1 | TRBV5-4 | TGTGCCAGCAGCTTGGCAGGTCAGGGTAATGAGCAGTTCTTC | CASSLAGQGNEQFF
- | - | TRBJ2-5 | TRBV7-3 | TGTGCCAGCAGCTCGACAGGAAACCAAGAGACCCAGTACTTC | CASSSTGNQETQYF
- | - | TRBJ2-5 | TRBV21-1 | TGTGCCAGCAGCACGGGGGAACAGGAGACCCAGTACTTC | CASSTGEQETQYF
- | - | TRBJ1-1 | TRBV4-2 | TGTGCCAGCAGCCAAGCCGGCGGGAACACTGAAGCTTTCTTT | CASSQAGGNTEAFF
- | TRBD2 | TRBJ2-7 | TRBV7-9 | TGTGCCAGCAGCTTTTGGTCCGGGACTACCCCCAGGTCGTACGAGCAGTACTTC | CASSFWSGTTPRSYEQYF
- | TRBD2 | TRBJ2-3 | TRBV2 | TGTGCCAGCAGTGTTCACGGGGGGACAGATACGCAGTATTTT | CASSVHGGTDTQYF
- | TRBD1 | TRBJ1-5 | TRBV9 | TGTGCCAGCAGCCCCGGACAGGGTGGCAATCAGCCCCAGCATTTT | CASSPGQGGNQPQHF
once | TRBD1 | TRBJ1-2 | TRBV14 | TGTGCCAGCAGCGGACGGGACAGGGATGTTTTAGACTATGGCTACACCTTC | CASSGRDRDVLDYGYTF
- | TRBD1 | TRBJ2-7 | TRBV6-1 | TGTGCCAGCAGTGAGAGGACAGGGTGGGATTTTGACGAGCAGTACTTC | CASSERTGWDFDEQYF
- | - | TRBJ1-6 | TRBV7-3 | TGTGCCAGCAGCAGAAGCGACTCACCCCTCCACTTT | CASSRSDSPLHF
- | - | TRBJ1-6 | TRBV5-1 | TGCGCCAGCAGCACCTCAGACTCCTATAATTCACCCCTCCACTTT | CASSTSDSYNSPLHF
- | TRBD2 | TRBJ2-4 | TRBV4-2 | TGTGCCAGCAGCCGACTAGCGGGAGGAGAAAACATTCAGTACTTC | CASSRLAGGENIQYF
- | TRBD1 | TRBJ2-1 | TRBV6-5 | TGTGCCACCAGGACAGGGGTCGATGAGCAGTTCTTC | CATRTGVDEQFF
- | TRBD1 | TRBJ1-3 | TRBV6-6 | TGTGCCAGCAGCAACAGGGGTTCCGGAAACACCATATATTTT | CASSNRGSGNTIYF
- | - | TRBJ1-1 | TRBV4-1 | TGCGCCAGCAGCCCCTTCCAGCGAAGCAGAGCGAACACTGAAGCTTTCTTT | CASSPFQRSRANTEAFF
- | TRBD1 | TRBJ2-7 | TRBV18 | TGTGCCAGCTCCAGGACAGGGAACGAGCAGTACTTC | CASSRTGNEQYF
- | TRBD2 | TRBJ2-7 | TRBV5-1 | TGCGCCAGCAGCTCACTAGCGGGAGGGTTTGTCAACGAGCAGTACTTC | CASSSLAGGFVNEQYF
- | - | TRBJ2-1 | TRBV9 | TGTGCCAGCAGCGTTGGATGGGGGACTTACAATGAGCAGTTCTTC | CASSVGWGTYNEQFF
- | - | TRBJ2-7 | TRBV19 | TGTGCCAGTAGTAGTCAGGGATCCTACGAGCAGTACTTC | CASSSQGSYEQYF